This record covers a single T cell receptor (beta chain). Its antigen is still unknown. The data were obtained in a study of regulatory T cells in long-lasting Graves disease. Broader study findings: Favored gene segments in persistent disease were TRBV28, TRBJ1-2 and TRBJ2-5. Having only a small sample size may have limited accuracy. Persistent Graves' cases showed lower TCR diversity than newly diagnosed cases.

Library construction for TCR beta used iRepertoire HTBI primers and Arm-PCR of CDR3 regions. Via MiXCR, TCRdb re-called the multiplex PCR reads, giving one row per CDR3 protein. The sample has around 400,000 distinct CDR3 sequences, around 23% seen once. Time point of the sample: persistent/refractory GD, antithyroid drugs over 5 years with positive TRAb. RNA extracted from PBMCs served as the sequencing template. This CDR3 is built from 13 residues. Germline lookup yields CDR1 MNHEY and CDR2 SVGEGT. The V gene end was trimmed by 5 bases and the J gene end by 6 bases; junction bases not matched to a gene: 4.

Sequencing was performed on peripheral blood mononuclear cells (PBMCs), taken when the disease was refractory, from a patient treated with antithyroid drugs. The V and J genes are TRBV6-2 or TRBV6-3 and TRBJ2-5, with TRBD1 matching over 9 bases. This clonotype was sampled from a female donor with Graves disease. The CDR3 DNA reads as TGTGCCAGCAGTCCTGGACAGGGGCAGACCCAGTACTTC. Its protein product is CASSPGQGQTQYF.